The clone carrying this T cell receptor beta chain was observed a few times. This sample was taken from a study of human T cells and chemical hapten exposure. Time point: patch test 1, 2 weeks after DPC sensitization. Indicated treatment: therapeutic diphenylcyclopropenone sensitization with weekly scalp DPC. V was pared by 6 bases and J by 3 bases, with 14 bases between. The V gene's germline CDR1 is SEHNR and CDR2 FQNEAQ (reference sequence). The CDR3 has 14 amino acids. Using its own MiXCR run on the RACE reads, TCRdb lists one record per CDR3 protein. The sample shows about 360,000 distinct CDR3 sequences, approximately 6.9% of them seen only once.

Specimen: whole blood, collected in connection with sensitization to the hapten diphenylcyclopropenone (DPC). The rearrangement joins TRBV7-9 to TRBJ1-1, with D possibly being TRBD1 (5 bases). This receptor was taken from a woman younger than 35 with alopecia areata. Some clones in this sample may be carry-over from other donors' samples. The CDR3 is CASRQEGSDTEAFF. DNA of the CDR3: TGTGCCAGCAGACAGGAGGGCTCGGACACTGAAGCTTTCTTT.